The 8 T cell receptor beta chains listed next were all sequenced from one sample in a study of OX40 agonist ivuxolimab in advanced cancers. Libraries were prepared through the immunoSEQ multiplex PCR assay. Not all clones reach the TCRdb copy of this immuneACCESS table, which keeps in-frame sequences only. Checked studies attribute under half of the gap to unresolved V genes and leave the rest unexplained. In all, the sample holds 63,000 or so clones, and just over 85% of those were seen once. 2% to 2.5% of the sample lies in the top ten. The sequencing used CD4+ or CD8+ T cells sorted from blood, collected in a trial of the OX40 agonist ivuxolimab. These receptors all come from an adult with an advanced solid tumor such as melanoma, head and neck, liver or kidney cancer.

The chain uses TRBV7-9 and TRBJ2-7, with 10 bases fitting TRBD2. Losses at the gene ends were 2 bases for V and 1 base for J; bases not matched to a gene: 2. Germline values: CDR1 SEHNR, CDR2 FQNEAQ (reference sequence). CDR3 size: 15 residues. The CDR3 DNA reads as TGTGCCAGCAGCTTAATAGCGGGAGGATCCTACGAGCAGTACTTC. Its translation is CASSLIAGGSYEQYF.

This clone occurred a few times. V gene TRBV29-1 combines with J gene TRBJ2-1, with 7 positions matching TRBD2. V lost 0 bases, J lost 12 bases, and 5 bases stayed unmatched. CDR1 SQVTM and CDR2 ANQGSEA come from the germline V gene. This CDR3 has 12 residues. The CDR3, as DNA: TGCAGCGTTGAAGAGCAACGCGGGGGGCAGTTCTTC. It translates to CSVEEQRGGQFF.

This clone was counted once. The chain employs TRBV2 and TRBJ2-3; the D gene is possibly TRBD1 (6 bases). V was pared by 6 bases and J by 0 bases, with 10 bases between. CDR3 length: 14 amino acids. From germline, CDR1 is SNHLY and CDR2 FYNNEI. CDR3 amino acids: CASRMDRSTDTQYF. CDR3 DNA sequence: TGTGCCAGCAGGATGGACAGAAGCACAGATACGCAGTATTTT.

V usage is TRBV9 and J usage is TRBJ1-6; 7 bases line up with TRBD1. CDR3 length: 17 amino acids. The V gene end was trimmed by 3 bases and the J gene end by 4 bases; junction bases not matched to a gene: 10. Germline-derived CDR1 and CDR2 are SGDLS and YYNGEE. DNA for the CDR3: TGTGCCAGCAGCGGCCGGGAGACAGGGCTATATAATTCACCCCTCCACTTT. This gives the protein CASSGRETGLYNSPLHF.

The chain joins TRBV21-1 to TRBJ2-5; the table's D gene call, TRBD1, was not cross checked with the DNA. TRBJ2-7 matches the DNA end more closely, so the J call is doubtful. TRBV21-1 is designated a pseudogene. This CDR3 has 18 residues. In nucleotides, the CDR3 is TGTGCCAGCAGCAAAGCCGGGACAGGAGTACTGGGAGGACGCGAGCAGTACTTC. It translates to CASSKAGTGVLGGREQYF.

The chain combines TRBV10-3 with TRBJ1-1, with 7 nucleotides matching TRBD1. The CDR3 covers 13 residues. Trimming cost V 8 bases and J 0 bases; bases outside gene matches: 3. Looked up from germline, CDR1 is ENHRY and CDR2 is SYGVKD. DNA of the CDR3: TGTGCCATCGGACAGGACATGAACACTGAAGCTTTCTTT. It specifies CAIGQDMNTEAFF.

This chain links TRBV7-2 with TRBJ1-1; 8 bases are shared with TRBD1. Germline V gives CDR1 SGHTA, CDR2 FQGNSA. The CDR3 covers 14 residues. V gave up 3 bases and J gave up 2 bases; unmatched junction bases: 2. The CDR3 DNA sequence: TGTGCCAGCAGCTTGGACAGGGCTAACACTGAAGCTTTCTTT. As protein: CASSLDRANTEAFF. The full variable domain, with the rest looked up from reference TRBV7-2 and TRBJ1-1, is GAGVSQSPSNKVTEKGKDVELRCDPISGHTALYWYRQSLGQGLEFLIYFQGNSAPDKSGLPSDRFSAERTGGSVSTLTIQRTQQEDSAVYLCASSLDRANTEAFFGQGTRLTVV.

This clone has at least ten counts. The chain has TRBV2 and TRBJ1-4; 9 nucleotides align to TRBD1. The CDR3 sequence is 17 residues long. V shed 4 bases and J 8 bases; nucleotides not matched to a gene: 14. Looked up from germline, CDR1 is SNHLY and CDR2 is FYNNEI. The CDR3 region is CASSGLQPGQGGEKLFF. CDR3 sequence (DNA): TGTGCCAGCAGTGGATTACAACCGGGACAGGGCGGCGAAAAACTGTTTTTT.